This TCR beta chain came from a study of identical twins. General study findings and limits: Clonotypes of the beta chain that were abundant in cord blood carried fewer insertions (memory repertoires showed none). Models underestimated how often monozygotic twins shared out-of-frame TCR alpha.

V dropped 2 bases and J dropped 2 bases, with 12 bases sitting between them. The germline gives CDR1 DFQATT, CDR2 SNEGSKA (reference sequence). This CDR3 region has 14 residues. MiXCR, run by TCRdb on the 5' RACE reads, gives a single entry per CDR3 protein. The sample records 1.5 million to 2 million distinct CDR3 sequences, about 31% being singletons. Concerning this clonotype itself: Its antigen is not identified.

This chain connects TRBV20-1 to TRBJ1-1, with a possible D match to TRBD1 (5 bases). Material for sequencing was cord blood. This TCR was sampled from a newborn girl in good health. The CDR3 nucleotides are TGCAGTGCTAGACTCGCAGGGCCTAACACTGAAGCTTTCTTT. It encodes CSARLAGPNTEAFF.